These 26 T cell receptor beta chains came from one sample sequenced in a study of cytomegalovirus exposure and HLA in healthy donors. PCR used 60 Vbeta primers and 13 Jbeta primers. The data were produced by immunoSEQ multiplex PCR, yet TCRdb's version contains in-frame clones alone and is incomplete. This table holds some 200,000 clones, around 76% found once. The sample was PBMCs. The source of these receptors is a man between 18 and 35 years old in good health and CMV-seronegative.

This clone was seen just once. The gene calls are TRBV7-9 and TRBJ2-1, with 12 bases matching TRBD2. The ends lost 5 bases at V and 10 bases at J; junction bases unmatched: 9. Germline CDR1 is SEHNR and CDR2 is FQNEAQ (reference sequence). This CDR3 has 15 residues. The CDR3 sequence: CASSPSGRAFREQFF. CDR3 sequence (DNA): TGTGCCAGCAGCCCTAGCGGGAGGGCCTTCAGGGAGCAGTTCTTC.

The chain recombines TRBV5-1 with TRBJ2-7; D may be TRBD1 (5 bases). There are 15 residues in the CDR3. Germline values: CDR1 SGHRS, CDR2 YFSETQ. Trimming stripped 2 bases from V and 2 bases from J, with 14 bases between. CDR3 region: CASSFLTDPPYEQYF. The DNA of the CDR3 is TGCGCCAGCAGCTTTTTGACAGACCCACCCTACGAGCAGTACTTC.

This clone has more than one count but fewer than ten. CDR3 bases: TGTGCCAGCATCCTGACTAGCGGGAGTTACGAGCAGTACTTC. Protein: CASILTSGSYEQYF. The chain employs TRBV27 and TRBJ2-7, with 12 bases lining up with TRBD2. CDR1 MNHEY and CDR2 SMNVEV come from the germline V gene (reference sequence). This CDR3 has 14 amino acids. The V segment lost 7 bases and the J segment 4 bases; nucleotides outside the gene matches: 5.

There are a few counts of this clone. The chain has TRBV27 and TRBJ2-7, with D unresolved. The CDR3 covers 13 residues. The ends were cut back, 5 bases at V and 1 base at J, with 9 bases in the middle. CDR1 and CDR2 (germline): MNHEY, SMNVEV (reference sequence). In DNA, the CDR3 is TGTGCCAGCAGTGGTCCGGTATCCTACGAGCAGTACTTC. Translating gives CASSGPVSYEQYF.

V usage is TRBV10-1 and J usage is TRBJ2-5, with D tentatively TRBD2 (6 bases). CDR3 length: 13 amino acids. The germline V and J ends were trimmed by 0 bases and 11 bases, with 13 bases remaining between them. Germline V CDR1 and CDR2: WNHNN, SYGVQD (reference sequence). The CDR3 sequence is CASSESIPGEQYF. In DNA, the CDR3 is TGCGCCAGCAGTGAGTCTATTCCGGGGGAGCAGTACTTC.

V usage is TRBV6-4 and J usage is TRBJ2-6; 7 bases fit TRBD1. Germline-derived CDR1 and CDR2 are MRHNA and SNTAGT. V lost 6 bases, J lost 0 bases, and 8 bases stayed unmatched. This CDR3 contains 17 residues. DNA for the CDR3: TGTGCCAGCAGAATACAGGGGTGGAACTCTGGGGCCAACGTCCTGACTTTC. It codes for CASRIQGWNSGANVLTF.

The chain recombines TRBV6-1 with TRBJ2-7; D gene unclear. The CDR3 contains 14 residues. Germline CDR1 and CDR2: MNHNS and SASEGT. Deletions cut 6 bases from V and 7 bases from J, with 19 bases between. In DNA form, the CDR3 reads TGTGCCAGCAGCGATAGTGGGCTTTTTTGGGAGCAGTACTTC. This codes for CASSDSGLFWEQYF.

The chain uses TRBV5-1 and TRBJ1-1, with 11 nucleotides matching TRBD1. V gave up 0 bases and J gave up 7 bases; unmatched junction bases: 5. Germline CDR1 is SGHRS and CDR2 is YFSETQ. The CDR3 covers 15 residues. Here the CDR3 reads CASSLGTGGAFEAFF. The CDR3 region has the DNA TGCGCCAGCAGCTTGGGGACAGGGGGCGCATTTGAAGCTTTCTTT.

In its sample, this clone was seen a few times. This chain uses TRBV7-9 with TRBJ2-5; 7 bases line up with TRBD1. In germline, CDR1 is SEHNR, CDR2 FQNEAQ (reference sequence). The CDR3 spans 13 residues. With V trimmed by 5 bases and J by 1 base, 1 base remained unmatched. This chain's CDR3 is CASSRDSQETQYF. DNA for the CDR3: TGTGCCAGCAGCCGGGACAGCCAAGAGACCCAGTACTTC.

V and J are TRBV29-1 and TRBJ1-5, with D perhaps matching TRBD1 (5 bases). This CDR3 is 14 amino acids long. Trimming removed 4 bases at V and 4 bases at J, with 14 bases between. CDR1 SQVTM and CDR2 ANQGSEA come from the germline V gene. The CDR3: CSVGQGGVNQPQHF. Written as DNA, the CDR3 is TGCAGCGTTGGGCAGGGTGGGGTGAATCAGCCCCAGCATTTT.

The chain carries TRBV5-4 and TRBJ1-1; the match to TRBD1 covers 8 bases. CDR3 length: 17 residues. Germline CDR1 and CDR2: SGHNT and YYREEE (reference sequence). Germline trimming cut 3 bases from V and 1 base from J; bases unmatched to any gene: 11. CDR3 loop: CASSWTGKGYKNTEAFF. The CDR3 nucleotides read TGTGCCAGCAGCTGGACAGGGAAGGGCTACAAGAACACTGAAGCTTTCTTT. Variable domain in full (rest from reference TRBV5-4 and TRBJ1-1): ETGVTQSPTHLIKTRGQQVTLRCSSQSGHNTVSWYQQALGQGPQFIFQYYREEENGRGNFPPRFSGLQFPNYSSELNVNALELDDSALYLCASSWTGKGYKNTEAFFGQGTRLTVV.

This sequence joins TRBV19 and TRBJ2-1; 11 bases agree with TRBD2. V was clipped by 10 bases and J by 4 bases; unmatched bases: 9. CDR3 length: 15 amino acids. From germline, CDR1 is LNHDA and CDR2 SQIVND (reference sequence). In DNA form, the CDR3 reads TGTGCCACTAAGAGGCTAGCGGGAGGATACAATGAGCAGTTCTTC. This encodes CATKRLAGGYNEQFF.

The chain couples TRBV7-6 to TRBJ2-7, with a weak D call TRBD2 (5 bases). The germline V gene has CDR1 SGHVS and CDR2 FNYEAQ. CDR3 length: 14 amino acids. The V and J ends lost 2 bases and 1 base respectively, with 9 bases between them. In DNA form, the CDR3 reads TGTGCCAGCAGCTTATCAGCGGAGTCCTACGAGCAGTACTTC. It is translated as CASSLSAESYEQYF. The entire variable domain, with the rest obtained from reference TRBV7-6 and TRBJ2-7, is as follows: GAGVSQSPRYKVTKRGQDVALRCDPISGHVSLYWYRQALGQGPEFLTYFNYEAQQDKSGLPNDRFSAERPEGSISTLTIQRTEQRDSAMYRCASSLSAESYEQYFGPGTRLTVT.

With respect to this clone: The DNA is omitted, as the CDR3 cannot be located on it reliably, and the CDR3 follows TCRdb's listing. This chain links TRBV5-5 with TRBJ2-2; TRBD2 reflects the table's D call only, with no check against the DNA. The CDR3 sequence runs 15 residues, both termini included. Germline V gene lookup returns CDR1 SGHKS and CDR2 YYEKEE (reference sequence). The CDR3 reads CASSLGPITPGSCFF.

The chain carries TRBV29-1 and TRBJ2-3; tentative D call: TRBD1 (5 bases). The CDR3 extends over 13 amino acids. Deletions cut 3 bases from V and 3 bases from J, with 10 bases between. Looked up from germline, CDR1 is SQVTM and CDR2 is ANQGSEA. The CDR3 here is CSVDRDKTDTQYF. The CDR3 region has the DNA TGCAGCGTTGACAGGGATAAGACAGATACGCAGTATTTT.

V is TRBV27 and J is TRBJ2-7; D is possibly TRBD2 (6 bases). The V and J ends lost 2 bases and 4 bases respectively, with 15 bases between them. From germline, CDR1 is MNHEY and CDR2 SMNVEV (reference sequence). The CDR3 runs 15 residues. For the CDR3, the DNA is TGTGCCAGCAGTTTAGGAGGGTTTGTTGGTTACGAGCAGTACTTC. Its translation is CASSLGGFVGYEQYF.

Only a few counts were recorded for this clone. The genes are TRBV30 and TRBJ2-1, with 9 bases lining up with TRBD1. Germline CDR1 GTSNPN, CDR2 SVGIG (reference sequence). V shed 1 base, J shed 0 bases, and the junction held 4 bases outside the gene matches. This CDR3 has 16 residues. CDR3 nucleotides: TGTGCCTGGAGTGACACGACAGGGGGCTCCTACAATGAGCAGTTCTTC. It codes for CAWSDTTGGSYNEQFF.

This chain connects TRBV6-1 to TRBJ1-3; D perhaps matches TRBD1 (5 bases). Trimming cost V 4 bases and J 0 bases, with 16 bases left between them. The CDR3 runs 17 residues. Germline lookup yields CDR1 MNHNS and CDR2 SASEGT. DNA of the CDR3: TGTGCCAGCAGTGGGGTGGGGGGACCCGTCTCTGGAAACACCATATATTTT. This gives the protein CASSGVGGPVSGNTIYF.

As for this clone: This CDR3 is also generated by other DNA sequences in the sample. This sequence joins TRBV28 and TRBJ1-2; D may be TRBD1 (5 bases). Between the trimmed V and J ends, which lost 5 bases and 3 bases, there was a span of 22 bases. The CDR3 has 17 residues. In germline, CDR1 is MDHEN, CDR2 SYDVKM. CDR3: CASSGRSTGPVYYGYTF. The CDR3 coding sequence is TGTGCCAGCAGTGGAAGGAGTACAGGCCCAGTCTACTATGGCTACACCTTC.

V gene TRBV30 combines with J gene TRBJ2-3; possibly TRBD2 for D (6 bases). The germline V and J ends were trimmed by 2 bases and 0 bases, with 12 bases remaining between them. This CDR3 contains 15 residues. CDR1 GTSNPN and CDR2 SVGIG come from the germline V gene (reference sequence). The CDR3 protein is CAWSSGLTSTDTQYF. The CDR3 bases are TGTGCCTGGAGTTCGGGACTGACCAGCACAGATACGCAGTATTTT.

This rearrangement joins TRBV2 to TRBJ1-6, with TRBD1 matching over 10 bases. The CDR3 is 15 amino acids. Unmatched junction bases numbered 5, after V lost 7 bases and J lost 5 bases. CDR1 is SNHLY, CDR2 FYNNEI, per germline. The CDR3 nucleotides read TGTGCCAGCAACCAAGGACAGGGGGATAATTCACCCCTCCACTTT. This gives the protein CASNQGQGDNSPLHF.

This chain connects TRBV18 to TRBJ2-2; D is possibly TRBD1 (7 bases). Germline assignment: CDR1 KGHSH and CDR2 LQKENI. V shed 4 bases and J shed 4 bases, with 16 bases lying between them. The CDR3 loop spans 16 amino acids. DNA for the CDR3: TGTGCCAGCTCACGGCGGGACAGTCGTCCCACCGGGGAGCTGTTTTTT. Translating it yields CASSRRDSRPTGELFF.

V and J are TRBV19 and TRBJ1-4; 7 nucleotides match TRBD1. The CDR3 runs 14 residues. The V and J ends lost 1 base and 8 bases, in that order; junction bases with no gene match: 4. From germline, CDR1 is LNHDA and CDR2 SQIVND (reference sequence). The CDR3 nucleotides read TGTGCCAGTAGTATAGGACAGGGAAACGAAAAACTGTTTTTT. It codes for CASSIGQGNEKLFF. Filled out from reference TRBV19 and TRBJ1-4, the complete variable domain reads DGGITQSPKYLFRKEGQNVTLSCEQNLNHDAMYWYRQDPGQGLRLIYYSQIVNDFQKGDIAEGYSVSREKKESFPLTVTSAQKNPTAFYLCASSIGQGNEKLFFGSGTQLSVL.

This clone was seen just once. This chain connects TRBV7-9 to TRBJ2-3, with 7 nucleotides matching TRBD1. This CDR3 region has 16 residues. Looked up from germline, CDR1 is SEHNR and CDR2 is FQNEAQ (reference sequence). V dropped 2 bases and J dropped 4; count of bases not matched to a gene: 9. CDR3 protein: CASSLRDSGHADTQYF. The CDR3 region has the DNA TGTGCCAGCAGCTTACGGGACAGTGGGCATGCAGATACGCAGTATTTT.

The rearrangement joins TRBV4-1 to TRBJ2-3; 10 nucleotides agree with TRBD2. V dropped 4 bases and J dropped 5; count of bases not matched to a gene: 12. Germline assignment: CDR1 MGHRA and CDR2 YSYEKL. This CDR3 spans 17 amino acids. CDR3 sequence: CASSPFVSSGSKDTQYF. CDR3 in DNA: TGCGCCAGCAGCCCGTTTGTGTCTAGCGGGAGTAAAGATACGCAGTATTTT.

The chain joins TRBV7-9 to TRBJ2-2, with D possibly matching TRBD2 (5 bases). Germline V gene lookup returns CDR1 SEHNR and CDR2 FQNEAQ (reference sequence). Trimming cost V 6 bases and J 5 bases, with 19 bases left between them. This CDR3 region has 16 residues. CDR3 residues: CASSRFRGELTGELFF. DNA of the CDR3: TGTGCCAGCAGTCGGTTTCGGGGAGAGCTTACCGGGGAGCTGTTTTTT. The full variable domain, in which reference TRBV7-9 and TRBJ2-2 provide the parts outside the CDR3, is DTGVSQNPRHKITKRGQNVTFRCDPISEHNRLYWYRQTLGQGPEFLTYFQNEAQLEKSRLLSDRFSAERPKGSFSTLEIQRTEQGDSAMYLCASSRFRGELTGELFFGEGSRLTVL.